This entry concerns a single TCR beta chain. Its specificity is unknown. V lost 3 bases, J lost 7 bases, and 7 bases stayed unmatched. Germline CDR1 and CDR2: MNHEY and SMNVEV (reference sequence). The CDR3 spans 15 residues. The data belong to a study of shared clonotypes between healthy human individuals. Study-level points and caveats: The diversity represented, both genetic and in exposure history, was limited by few donors. Only blood samples were collected, and tissue repertoires likely differ.

Ten immunoSEQ deep assay plates were used to sequence the DNA of unsorted PBMCs. Per the original methods: ImmunoSEQ only sent back junction sequences with no quality scores, so filtering was done differently. TCRdb keeps only in-frame clones here, not all; method: immunoSEQ multiplex PCR. V, J and clone size are those of that table, while D and trimming were read from the DNA. In the table there are around 500,000 clones, 60% to 85% of which are singletons. The TCR comes from a woman in her thirties or forties in good health. Some clones in this sample may be carry-over from other donors' samples. The chain links TRBV27 to TRBJ1-4; 8 bases map to TRBD1. The sequencing input was PBMCs. The CDR3 coding sequence is TGTGCCAGCAGTTTGGACAGGGATCGAGGTGAAAAACTGTTTTTT. Translating gives CASSLDRDRGEKLFF.